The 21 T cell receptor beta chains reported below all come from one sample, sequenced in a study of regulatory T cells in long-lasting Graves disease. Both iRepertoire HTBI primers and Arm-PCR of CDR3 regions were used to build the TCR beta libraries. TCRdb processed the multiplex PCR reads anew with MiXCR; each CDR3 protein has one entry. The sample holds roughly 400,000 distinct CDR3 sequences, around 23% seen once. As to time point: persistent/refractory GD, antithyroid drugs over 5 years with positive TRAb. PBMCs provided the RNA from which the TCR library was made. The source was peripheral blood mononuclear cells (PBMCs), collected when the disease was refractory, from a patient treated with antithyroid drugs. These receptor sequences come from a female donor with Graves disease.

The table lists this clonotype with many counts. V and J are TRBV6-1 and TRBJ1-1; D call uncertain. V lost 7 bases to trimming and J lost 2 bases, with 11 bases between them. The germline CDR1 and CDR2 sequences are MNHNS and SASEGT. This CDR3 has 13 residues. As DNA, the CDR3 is TGTGCCAGCACCGCGACACCAAACACTGAAGCTTTCTTT. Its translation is CASTATPNTEAFF.

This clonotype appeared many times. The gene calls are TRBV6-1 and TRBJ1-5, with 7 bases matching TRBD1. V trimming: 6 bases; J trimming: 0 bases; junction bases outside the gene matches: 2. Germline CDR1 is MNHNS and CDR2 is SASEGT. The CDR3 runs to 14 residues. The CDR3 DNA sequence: TGTGCCAGCAGGACAGGGACTAGCAATCAGCCCCAGCATTTT. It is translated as CASRTGTSNQPQHF.

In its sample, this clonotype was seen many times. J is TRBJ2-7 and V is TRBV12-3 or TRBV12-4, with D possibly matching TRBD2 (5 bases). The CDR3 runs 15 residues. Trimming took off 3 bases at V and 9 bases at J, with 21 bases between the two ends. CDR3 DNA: TGTGCCAGCAGTTTGTTATCTAGCCGCCTTTCGATGCAGTACTTC. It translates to CASSLLSSRLSMQYF.

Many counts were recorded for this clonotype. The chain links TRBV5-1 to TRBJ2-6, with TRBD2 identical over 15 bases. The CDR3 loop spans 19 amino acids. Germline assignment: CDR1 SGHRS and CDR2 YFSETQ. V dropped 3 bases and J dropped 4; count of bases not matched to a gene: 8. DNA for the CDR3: TGCGCCAGCAGCTCAGGACTAGCGGGAGGGCCAACCGGGGCCAACGTCCTGACTTTC. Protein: CASSSGLAGGPTGANVLTF.

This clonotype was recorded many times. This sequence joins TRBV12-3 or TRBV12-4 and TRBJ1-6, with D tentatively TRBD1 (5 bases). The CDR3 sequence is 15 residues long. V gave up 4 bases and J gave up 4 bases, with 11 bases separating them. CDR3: CASSSDSPYNSPLHF. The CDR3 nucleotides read TGTGCCAGCAGTTCCGACAGTCCTTATAATTCACCCCTCCACTTT.

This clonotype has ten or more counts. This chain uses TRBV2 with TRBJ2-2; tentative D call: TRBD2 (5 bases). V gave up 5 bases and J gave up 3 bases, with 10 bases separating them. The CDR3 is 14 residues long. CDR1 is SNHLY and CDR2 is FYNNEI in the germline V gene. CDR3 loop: CASSLAQYTGELFF. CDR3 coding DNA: TGTGCCAGCAGTCTAGCACAATACACCGGGGAGCTGTTTTTT.

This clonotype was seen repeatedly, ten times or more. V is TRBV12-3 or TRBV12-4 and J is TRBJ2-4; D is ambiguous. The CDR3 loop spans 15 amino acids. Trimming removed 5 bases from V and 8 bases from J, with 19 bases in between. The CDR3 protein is CASSPNTPGGDIQYF. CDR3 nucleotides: TGTGCCAGCAGTCCTAACACCCCCGGTGGGGACATTCAGTACTTC.

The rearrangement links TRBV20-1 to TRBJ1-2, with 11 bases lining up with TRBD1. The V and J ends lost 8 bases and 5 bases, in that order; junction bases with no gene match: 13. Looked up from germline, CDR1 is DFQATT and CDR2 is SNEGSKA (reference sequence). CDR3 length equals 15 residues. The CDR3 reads CSPKRPGQGGYGYTF. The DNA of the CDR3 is TGCAGTCCTAAAAGACCGGGACAGGGGGGATATGGCTACACCTTC.

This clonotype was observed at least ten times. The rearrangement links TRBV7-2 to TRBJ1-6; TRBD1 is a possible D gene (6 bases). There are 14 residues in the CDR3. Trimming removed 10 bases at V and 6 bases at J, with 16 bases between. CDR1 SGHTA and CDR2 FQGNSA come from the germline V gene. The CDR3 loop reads CATTEGGTNSPLHF. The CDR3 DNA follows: TGTGCCACCACCGAGGGGGGGACTAATTCACCCCTCCACTTT.

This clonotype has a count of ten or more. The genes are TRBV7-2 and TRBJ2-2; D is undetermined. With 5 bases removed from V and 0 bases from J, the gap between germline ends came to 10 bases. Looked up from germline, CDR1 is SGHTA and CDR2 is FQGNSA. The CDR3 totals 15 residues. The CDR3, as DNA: TGTGCCAGCAGCCCCCTGGTGACGAACACCGGGGAGCTGTTTTTT. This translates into CASSPLVTNTGELFF.

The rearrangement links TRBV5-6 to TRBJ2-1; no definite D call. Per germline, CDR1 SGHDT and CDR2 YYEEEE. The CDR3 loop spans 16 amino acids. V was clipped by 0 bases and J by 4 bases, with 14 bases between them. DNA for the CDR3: TGTGCCAGCAGCTTGGGGTTAGGGATGGAGTACAATGAGCAGTTCTTC. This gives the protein CASSLGLGMEYNEQFF.

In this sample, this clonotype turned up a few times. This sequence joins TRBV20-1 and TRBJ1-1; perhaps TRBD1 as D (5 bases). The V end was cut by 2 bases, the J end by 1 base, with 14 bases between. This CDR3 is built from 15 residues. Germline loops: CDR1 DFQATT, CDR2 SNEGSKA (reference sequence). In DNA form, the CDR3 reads TGCAGTGCTAGACGGCGGGCAGGGCGGAACACTGAAGCTTTCTTT. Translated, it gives CSARRRAGRNTEAFF.

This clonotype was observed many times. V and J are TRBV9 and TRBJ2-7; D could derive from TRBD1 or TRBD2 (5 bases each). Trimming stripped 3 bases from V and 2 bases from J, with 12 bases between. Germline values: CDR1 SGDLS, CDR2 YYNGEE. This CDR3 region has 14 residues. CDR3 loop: CASSAGTHTYEQYF. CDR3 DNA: TGTGCCAGCAGCGCTGGGACGCATACCTACGAGCAGTACTTC. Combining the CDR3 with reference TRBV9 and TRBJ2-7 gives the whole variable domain DSGVTQTPKHLITATGQRVTLRCSPRSGDLSVYWYQQSLDQGLQFLIQYYNGEERAKGNILERFSAQQFPDLHSELNLSSLELGDSALYFCASSAGTHTYEQYFGPGTRLTVT.

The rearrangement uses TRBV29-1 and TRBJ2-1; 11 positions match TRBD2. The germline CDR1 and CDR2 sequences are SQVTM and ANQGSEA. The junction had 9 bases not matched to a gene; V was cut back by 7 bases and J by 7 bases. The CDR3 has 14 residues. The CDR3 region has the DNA TGCAGCGCCCTTAGCGGGAGGGGTATAAATGAGCAGTTCTTC. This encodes CSALSGRGINEQFF.

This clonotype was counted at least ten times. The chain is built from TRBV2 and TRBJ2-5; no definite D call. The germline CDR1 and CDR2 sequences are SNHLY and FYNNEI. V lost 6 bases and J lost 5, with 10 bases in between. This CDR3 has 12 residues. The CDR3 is CASRPDGETQYF. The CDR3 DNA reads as TGTGCCAGCAGACCGGACGGGGAGACCCAGTACTTC.

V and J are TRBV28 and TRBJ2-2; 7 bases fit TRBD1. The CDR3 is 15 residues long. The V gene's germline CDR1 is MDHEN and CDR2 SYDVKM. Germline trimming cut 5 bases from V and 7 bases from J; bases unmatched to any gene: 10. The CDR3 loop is CASSPGTVRGGELFF. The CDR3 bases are TGTGCCAGCAGTCCGGGGACAGTTAGGGGCGGGGAGCTGTTTTTT.

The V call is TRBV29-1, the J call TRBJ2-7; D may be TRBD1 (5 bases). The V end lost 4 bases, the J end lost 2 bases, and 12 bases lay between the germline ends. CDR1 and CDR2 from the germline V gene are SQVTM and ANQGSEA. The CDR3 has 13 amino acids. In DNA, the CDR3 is TGCAGCGTTGGGAGACAGACGGCCTACGAGCAGTACTTC. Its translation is CSVGRQTAYEQYF.

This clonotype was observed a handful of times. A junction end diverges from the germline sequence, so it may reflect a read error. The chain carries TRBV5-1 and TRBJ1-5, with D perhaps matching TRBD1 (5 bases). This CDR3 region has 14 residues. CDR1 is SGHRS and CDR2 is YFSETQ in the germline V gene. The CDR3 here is CASSLRGVNQPQHF. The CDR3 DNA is TGTGCCAGCAGCTTGAGAGGGGTCAATCAGCCCCAGCATTTT. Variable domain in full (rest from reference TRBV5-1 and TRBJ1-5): KAGVTQTPRYLIKTRGQQVTLSCSPISGHRSVSWYQQTPGQGLQFLFEYFSETQRNKGNFPGRFSGRQFSNSRSEMNVSTLELGDSALYLCASSLRGVNQPQHFGDGTRLSIL.

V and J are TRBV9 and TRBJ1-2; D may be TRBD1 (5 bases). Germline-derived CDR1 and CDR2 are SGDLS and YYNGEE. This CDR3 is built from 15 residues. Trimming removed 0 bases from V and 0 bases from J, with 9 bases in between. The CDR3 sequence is CASSVGGDANYGYTF. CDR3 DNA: TGTGCCAGCAGCGTAGGTGGGGACGCTAACTATGGCTACACCTTC.

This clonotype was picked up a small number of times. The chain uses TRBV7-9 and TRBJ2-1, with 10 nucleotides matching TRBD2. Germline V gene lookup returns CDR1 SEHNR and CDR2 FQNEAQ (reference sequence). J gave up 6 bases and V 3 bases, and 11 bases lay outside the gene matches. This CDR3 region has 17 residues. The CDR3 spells CASSFQGTGLATNEQFF. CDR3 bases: TGTGCCAGCAGCTTCCAAGGAACGGGACTAGCGACCAATGAGCAGTTCTTC.

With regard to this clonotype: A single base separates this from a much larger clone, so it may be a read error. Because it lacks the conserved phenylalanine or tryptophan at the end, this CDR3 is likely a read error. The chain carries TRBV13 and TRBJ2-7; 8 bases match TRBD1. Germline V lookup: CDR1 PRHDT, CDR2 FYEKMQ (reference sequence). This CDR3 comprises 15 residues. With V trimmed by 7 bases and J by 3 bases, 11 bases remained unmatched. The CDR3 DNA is TGTGCCAGCACCAGGGGACAGGACGGTATCTACGAGCAGTACTCC. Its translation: CASTRGQDGIYEQYS.